This TCR beta chain was sequenced in a study of T cells in Graves' hyperthyroidism and ophthalmopathy. This clonotype was found once. RNA transcripts provided the source from which TCR beta CDR3 regions were amplified. A set of HTBI primers served as the primers for a first-round RT-PCR of the TCR CDR3. TCRdb itself ran the multiplex PCR reads through MiXCR, one entry per CDR3 protein. This table holds more than 500,000 distinct CDR3 sequences, 40% to 55% found once. The sample was peripheral blood or thyroid tissue (not recorded which). This sequence originates from an adult woman with Graves' disease, either hyperthyroidism or ophthalmopathy (not recorded which).

The CDR3 sequence: CSVNPGGGVNTEAFF. In DNA form, the CDR3 reads TGCAGCGTTAACCCGGGGGGAGGGGTGAACACTGAAGCTTTCTTT. The chain combines TRBV29-1 with TRBJ1-1, with D maybe TRBD1 (5 bases). V was cut by 5 bases and J by 0 bases, with 16 bases left in between. Germline CDR1 SQVTM, CDR2 ANQGSEA. This CDR3 comprises 15 residues. Combining the CDR3 with reference TRBV29-1 and TRBJ1-1 gives the whole variable domain SAVISQKPSRDICQRGTSLTIQCQVDSQVTMMFWYRQQPGQSLTLIATANQGSEATYESGFVIDKFPISRPNLTFSTLTVSNMSPEDSSIYLCSVNPGGGVNTEAFFGQGTRLTVV.